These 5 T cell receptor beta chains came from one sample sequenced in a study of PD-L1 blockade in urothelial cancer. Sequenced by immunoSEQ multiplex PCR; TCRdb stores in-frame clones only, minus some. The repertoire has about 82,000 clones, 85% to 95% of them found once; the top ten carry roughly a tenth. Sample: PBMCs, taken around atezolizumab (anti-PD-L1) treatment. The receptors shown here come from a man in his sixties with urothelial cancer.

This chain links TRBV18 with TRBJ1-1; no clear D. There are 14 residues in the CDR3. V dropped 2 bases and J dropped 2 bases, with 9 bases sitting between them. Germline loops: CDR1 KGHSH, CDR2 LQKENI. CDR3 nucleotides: TGTGCCAGCTCACCAGCGGGTTTAAACACTGAAGCTTTCTTT. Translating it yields CASSPAGLNTEAFF.

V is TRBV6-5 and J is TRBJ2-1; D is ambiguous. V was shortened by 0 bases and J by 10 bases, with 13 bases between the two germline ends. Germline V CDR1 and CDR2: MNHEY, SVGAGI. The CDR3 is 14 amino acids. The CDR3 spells CASSYSVGAYEQFF. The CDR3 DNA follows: TGTGCCAGCAGTTACTCTGTCGGTGCGTACGAGCAGTTCTTC.

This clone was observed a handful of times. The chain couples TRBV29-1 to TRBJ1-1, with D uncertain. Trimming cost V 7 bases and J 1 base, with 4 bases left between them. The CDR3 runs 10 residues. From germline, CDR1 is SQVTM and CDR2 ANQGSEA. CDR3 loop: CSASNTEAFF. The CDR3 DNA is TGCAGCGCCTCGAACACTGAAGCTTTCTTT.

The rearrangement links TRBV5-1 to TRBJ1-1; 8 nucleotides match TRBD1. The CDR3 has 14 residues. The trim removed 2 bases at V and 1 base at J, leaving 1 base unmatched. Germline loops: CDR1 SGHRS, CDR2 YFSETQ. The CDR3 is CASSFDRGNTEAFF. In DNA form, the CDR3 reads TGCGCCAGCAGCTTCGACAGGGGGAACACTGAAGCTTTCTTT.

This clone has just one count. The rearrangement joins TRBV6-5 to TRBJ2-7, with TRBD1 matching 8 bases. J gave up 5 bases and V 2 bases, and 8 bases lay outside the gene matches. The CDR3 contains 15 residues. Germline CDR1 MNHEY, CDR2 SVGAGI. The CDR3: CASSYARRGRDEQYF. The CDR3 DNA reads TGTGCCAGCAGTTACGCTCGCAGGGGGCGCGACGAGCAGTACTTC.